This T cell receptor (beta chain) was retrieved from a study of beta chain features in type 1 diabetes. For the study at large: There was similarity between patients and healthy donors in age, gender and cell yields.

Reverse transcription of all isolated RNA meant that expressed TCRB transcripts were sequenced. TCRdb keeps only in-frame clones here, not all; method: immunoSEQ multiplex PCR. The sample includes roughly 340,000 clones, roughly 13% seen only once; the top ten take around 0.01%. The CDR3 loop spans 17 amino acids. The germline gives CDR1 SGHDN, CDR2 FVKESK. V lost 1 base, J lost 0 bases, and 10 bases lay in between. This clone was observed a few times. Its antigen remains unidentified. It was via CD45RO/CCR7/CD25/CD127/CD95/CD27 that CD4+ naive, central memory, regulatory and stem cell-like memory cells were sorted. Study observations and caveats: When Type 1 diabetes patients were examined, their TCRB CDR3s proved moderately but significantly shorter in all four CD4+ subsets.

Sequenced material: naive CD4+ T cells from blood. The chain carries TRBV14 and TRBJ2-6; D is possibly TRBD1 (5 bases). The TCR originated in a woman between 18 and 29 years old with type 1 diabetes. CDR3 DNA sequence: TGTGCCAGCAGCCAAGTCCAGGGCAACTCTGGGGCCAACGTCCTGACTTTC. Translated: CASSQVQGNSGANVLTF.